This passage covers 8 T cell receptor beta chains from one sample sequenced in a study of blood T cell repertoires in COVID-19. Only in-frame clones appear in the TCRdb table, and some are missing; sequencing was by immunoSEQ multiplex PCR. The data show around 330,000 clones, about 89% seen once. Input material: PBMCs or T cells enriched from blood (not recorded which). These receptors originate from a man in his 60s who had recovered from COVID-19.

V and J are TRBV11-2 and TRBJ1-2; 7 bases are a match to TRBD1. The CDR3 spans 16 residues. Germline trimming cut 0 bases from V and 8 bases from J; bases unmatched to any gene: 12. Germline V gene lookup returns CDR1 SGHAT and CDR2 FQNNGV. The CDR3 sequence: CASSLDPWTGSWGYTF. CDR3 coding DNA: TGTGCCAGCAGCTTAGATCCTTGGACAGGCTCGTGGGGCTACACCTTC.

This clone was counted once. J is TRBJ2-1 and V is TRBV5-1, with 10 bases that match TRBD1. Germline CDR1 reads SGHRS; CDR2 reads YFSETQ. The CDR3 covers 15 residues. Trimming at V came to 2 bases and at J to 7 bases, leaving 6 bases not matched to a gene. As DNA, the CDR3 is TGCGCCAGCAGCTTCACCTGGACAGGGGGGAATGAGCAGTTCTTC. It is translated as CASSFTWTGGNEQFF.

CDR3 DNA sequence: TGTGCCAGCAGCTTACCGGGACAGCGATACAATGAGCAGTTCTTC. This sequence encodes CASSLPGQRYNEQFF. V is TRBV7-2 and J is TRBJ2-1; 7 nucleotides align to TRBD1. The ends lost 2 bases at V and 4 bases at J; junction bases unmatched: 5. The germline gives CDR1 SGHTA, CDR2 FQGNSA. The CDR3 covers 15 residues. Variable domain in full (rest from reference TRBV7-2 and TRBJ2-1): GAGVSQSPSNKVTEKGKDVELRCDPISGHTALYWYRQSLGQGLEFLIYFQGNSAPDKSGLPSDRFSAERTGGSVSTLTIQRTQQEDSAVYLCASSLPGQRYNEQFFGPGTRLTVL.

This rearrangement joins TRBV7-2 to TRBJ2-3; maybe TRBD2 (7 bases). From germline, CDR1 is SGHTA and CDR2 FQGNSA. CDR3 length: 15 amino acids. Trimming removed 2 bases at V and 2 bases at J, with 11 bases between. The CDR3 bases are TGTGCCAGCAGCTTAAGGGGGGGGGTCACAGATACGCAGTATTTT. This sequence encodes CASSLRGGVTDTQYF.

V usage is TRBV2 and J usage is TRBJ2-3, with D unresolved. V was pared by 4 bases and J by 2 bases, with 4 bases between. The CDR3 contains 12 residues. Germline V gives CDR1 SNHLY, CDR2 FYNNEI. The CDR3 loop is CASSAYTDTQYF. DNA of the CDR3: TGTGCCAGCAGTGCCTACACAGATACGCAGTATTTT.

The chain combines TRBV18 with TRBJ2-5, with TRBD1 matching 8 bases. The CDR3 covers 13 residues. Germline V gene sequence: CDR1 KGHSH, CDR2 LQKENI. The J segment lost 3 bases and the V segment lost 6 bases, leaving 3 bases of the junction unmatched. CDR3 nucleotides: TGTGCCAGCTCCCCGGACAGGGAAGAGACCCAGTACTTC. It yields the protein CASSPDREETQYF.

This clone was seen once. V and J are TRBV11-2 and TRBJ2-1; 9 bases are shared with TRBD2. CDR1 is SGHAT and CDR2 is FQNNGV in the germline V gene. This CDR3 is built from 15 residues. Trimming cost V 7 bases and J 4 bases; bases outside gene matches: 8. CDR3 in amino acids: CASTERLAAYNEQFF. As DNA, the CDR3 is TGTGCCAGCACCGAACGACTAGCGGCGTACAATGAGCAGTTCTTC.

The chain is built from TRBV6-5 and TRBJ1-2; TRBD1 agrees at 7 bases. The germline V gene encodes CDR1 MNHEY and CDR2 SVGAGI. This CDR3 contains 15 residues. Losses at the gene ends were 2 bases for V and 4 bases for J; bases not matched to a gene: 7. The CDR3, as DNA: TGTGCCAGCAGTTACGAGACAGGGACTAGCTATGGCTACACCTTC. It codes for CASSYETGTSYGYTF.